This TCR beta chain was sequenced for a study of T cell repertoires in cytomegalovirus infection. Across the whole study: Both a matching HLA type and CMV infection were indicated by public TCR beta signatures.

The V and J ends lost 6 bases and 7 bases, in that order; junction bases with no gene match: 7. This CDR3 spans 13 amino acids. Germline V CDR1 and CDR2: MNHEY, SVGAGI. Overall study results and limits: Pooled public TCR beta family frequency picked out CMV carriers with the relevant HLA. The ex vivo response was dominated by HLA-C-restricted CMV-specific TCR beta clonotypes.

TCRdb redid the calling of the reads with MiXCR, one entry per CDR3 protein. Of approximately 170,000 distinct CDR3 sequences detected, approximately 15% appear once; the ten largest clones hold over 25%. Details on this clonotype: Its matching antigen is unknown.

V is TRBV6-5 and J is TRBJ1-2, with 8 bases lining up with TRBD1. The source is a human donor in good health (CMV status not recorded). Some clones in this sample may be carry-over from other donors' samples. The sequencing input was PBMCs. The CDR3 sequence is CASSIDRGRGYTF. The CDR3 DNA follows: TGTGCCAGCAGCATCGACAGGGGACGTGGCTACACCTTC.